This T cell receptor beta chain was sequenced in a study of cytomegalovirus exposure and HLA in healthy donors. This clone was observed a handful of times. Antigen unknown. Findings and limits, study-wide: When analyzed later, a missense DCLRE1C variant was found to be linked to TCR beta V- and J-gene trimming. Rare sequences made up most TCRs, while some public TCRs were found in many donors. CMV antigen specificity was confirmed in vitro for three CMV-associated chains.

60 Vbeta and 13 Jbeta primers were used in PCR. Sequenced by immunoSEQ multiplex PCR; TCRdb stores in-frame clones only, minus some. The sample shows about 180,000 clones, 80% of them seen only once. The trim removed 2 bases at V and 9 bases at J, leaving 10 bases unmatched. Per germline, CDR1 SGDLS and CDR2 YYNGEE. The CDR3 spans 15 residues. This sequence was found in a woman in her fifties or sixties in good health and CMV-seropositive. Sequencing input: PBMCs. This chain uses TRBV9 with TRBJ2-1, with 8 bases aligning to TRBD2. The DNA of the CDR3 is TGTGCCAGCAGCGTCAGGGCAGCGGGAGATGCTGAGCAGTTCTTC. Residues: CASSVRAAGDAEQFF.